The entry below describes one TCR beta chain. Its antigen is unidentified. V was shortened by 3 bases and J by 5 bases, with 7 bases between the two germline ends. The CDR3 is 13 residues long. These data are taken from a study of T cell responses to AZD1222 COVID-19 vaccine. Points from the study as a whole: Samples come after the peak T cell response, not at day 14. Spike-specific TCR repertoires showed rising breadth and depth after two AZD1222 doses. It should be noted that donors were predominantly white British and more often female, and clonal diversity was possibly underestimated.

Produced via immunoSEQ multiplex PCR; TCRdb's table is partial and in-frame only. This sample has 140,000 or so clones; approximately 86% occur once, and the top ten carry about 3.5%. The sample consisted of peripheral blood, taken on day 0 of AZD1222 vaccination. This receptor was taken from an adult in good health. This chain joins TRBV12-3 or TRBV12-4 and TRBJ1-4; no clear D. The CDR3 is CASSLRENEKLFF. DNA for the CDR3: TGTGCCAGCAGTTTGAGGGAGAATGAAAAACTGTTTTTT.